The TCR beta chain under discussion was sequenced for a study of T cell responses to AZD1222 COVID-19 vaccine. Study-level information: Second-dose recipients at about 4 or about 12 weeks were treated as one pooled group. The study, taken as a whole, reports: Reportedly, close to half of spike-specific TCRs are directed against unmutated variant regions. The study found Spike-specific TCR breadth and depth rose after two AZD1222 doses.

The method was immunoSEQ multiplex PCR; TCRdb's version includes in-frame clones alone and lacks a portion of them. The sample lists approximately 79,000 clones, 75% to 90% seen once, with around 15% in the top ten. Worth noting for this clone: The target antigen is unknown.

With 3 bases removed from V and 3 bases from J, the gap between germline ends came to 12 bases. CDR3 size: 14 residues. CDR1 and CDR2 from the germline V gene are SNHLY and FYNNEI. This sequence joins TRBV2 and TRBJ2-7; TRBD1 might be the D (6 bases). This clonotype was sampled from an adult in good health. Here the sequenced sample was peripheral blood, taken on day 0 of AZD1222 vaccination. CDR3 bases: TGTGCCAGCAGTGACAGGGGCAGCTTCTACGAGCAGTACTTC. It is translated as CASSDRGSFYEQYF.